This T cell receptor beta chain derives from a study of metastatic and nonmetastatic thyroid tumors. Study overall: Where malignant and benign thyroid patients were concerned, repertoires were compared across blood and tumor or nodule tissue.

Points from the study as a whole: In both blood and tumor samples, TCR beta diversity was reported significantly higher for malignant than benign nodules.

With 3 bases clipped from V and 7 bases from J, the junction kept 7 bases outside the gene matches. Germline V CDR1 and CDR2: MNHNS, SASEGT. This CDR3 region has 14 residues. Thyroid surgery had not been preceded by any treatment in any patient. The authors' processing: A papillary thyroid cancer distant-metastasis classifier was built from CDR3 differences across clinicopathological groups. TCRdb re-clonotyped the PCR reads via MiXCR. The V and J calls come from TCRdb's annotation, not from the publication. The sample has over 20,000 clones, 20% to 30% seen once. This clone occurred a few times. Its antigen is as yet unknown.

This TCR derives from a male donor with papillary thyroid cancer or a benign thyroid nodule (not recorded which). Some clones in this sample may be carry-over from other donors' samples. The sequenced material came from blood. The V gene is TRBV6-1, the J gene TRBJ1-2; 8 bases map to TRBD1. CDR3 residues: CASSEVTGGGGYTF. DNA for the CDR3: TGTGCCAGCAGTGAGGTCACAGGGGGAGGTGGCTACACCTTC.